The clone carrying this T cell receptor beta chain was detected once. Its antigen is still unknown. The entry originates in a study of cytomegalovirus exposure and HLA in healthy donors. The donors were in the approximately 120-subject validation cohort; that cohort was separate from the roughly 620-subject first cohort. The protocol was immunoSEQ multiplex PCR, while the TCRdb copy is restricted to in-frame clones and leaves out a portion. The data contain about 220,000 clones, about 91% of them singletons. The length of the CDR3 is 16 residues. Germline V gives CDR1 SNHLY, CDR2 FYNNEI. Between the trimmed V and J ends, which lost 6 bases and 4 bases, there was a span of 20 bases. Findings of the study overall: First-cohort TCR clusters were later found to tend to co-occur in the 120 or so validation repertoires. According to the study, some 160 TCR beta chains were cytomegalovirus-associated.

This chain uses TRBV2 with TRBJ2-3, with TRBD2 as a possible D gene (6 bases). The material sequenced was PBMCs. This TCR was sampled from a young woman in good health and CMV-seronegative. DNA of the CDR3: TGTGCCAGCAGCACCTTACGGGAGTCCCAGGCAGATACGCAGTATTTT. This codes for CASSTLRESQADTQYF.